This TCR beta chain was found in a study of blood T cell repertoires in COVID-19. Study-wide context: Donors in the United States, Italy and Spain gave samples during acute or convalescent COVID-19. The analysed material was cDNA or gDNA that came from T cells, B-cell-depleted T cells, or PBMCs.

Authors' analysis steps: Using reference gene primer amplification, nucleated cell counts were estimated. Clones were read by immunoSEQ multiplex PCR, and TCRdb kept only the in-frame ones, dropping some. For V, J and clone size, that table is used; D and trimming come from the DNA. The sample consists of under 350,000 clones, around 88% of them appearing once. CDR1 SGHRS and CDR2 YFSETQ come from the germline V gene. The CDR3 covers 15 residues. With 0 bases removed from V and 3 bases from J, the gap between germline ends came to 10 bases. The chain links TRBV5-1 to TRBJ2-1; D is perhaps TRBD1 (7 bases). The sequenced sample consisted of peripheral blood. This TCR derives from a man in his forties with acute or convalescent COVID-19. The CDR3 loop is CASSLEQGGYNEQFF. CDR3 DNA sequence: TGCGCCAGCAGCTTGGAGCAGGGGGGCTACAATGAGCAGTTCTTC.